The clone carrying this T cell receptor beta chain appeared once. CDR1 MNHEY and CDR2 SMNVEV come from the germline V gene (reference sequence). The CDR3 length is 15 residues. Losses at the gene ends were 5 bases for V and 3 bases for J; bases not matched to a gene: 4. Clones were sequenced by immunoSEQ multiplex PCR, and TCRdb holds only the in-frame ones, with some missing. The sample shows about 99,000 clones, 86% of them seen only once. These data come from a study of blood T cell repertoires in COVID-19. This clonotype originated in a woman in her fifties or sixties in a cohort sampled during active or convalescent COVID-19. The rearrangement links TRBV27 to TRBJ2-7, with 13 bases lining up with TRBD2. The specimen sequenced was peripheral blood. The CDR3 DNA sequence: TGTGCCAGCAGTAGGGGACTAGCGGGAAACTACGAGCAGTACTTC. Its translation: CASSRGLAGNYEQYF.